These 6 T cell receptor beta chains originate from one sample sequenced in a study of T cells in Graves' hyperthyroidism and ophthalmopathy. Using RNA transcripts as the source, TCR beta CDR3 regions were amplified. Initially, a first-round RT-PCR of the TCR CDR3 employed the HTBI primer set. TCRdb re-derived calls from the multiplex PCR reads in MiXCR, one entry per CDR3 protein. The table has 500,000 to 600,000 distinct CDR3 sequences, approximately 44% seen once. The specimen sequenced was peripheral blood or thyroid tissue (not recorded which). All receptors derive from an adult woman with Graves' disease, either hyperthyroidism or ophthalmopathy (not recorded which).

This clonotype was observed a few times. The V gene is TRBV29-1, the J gene TRBJ1-2; TRBD1 matches at 8 bases. With V trimmed by 3 bases and J by 4 bases, 4 bases remained unmatched. Germline values: CDR1 SQVTM, CDR2 ANQGSEA. The CDR3 loop spans 13 amino acids. The CDR3 reads CSVERGTGYGYTF. CDR3 DNA sequence: TGCAGCGTTGAGAGAGGGACAGGCTATGGCTACACCTTC. Looking up the rest from reference TRBV29-1 and TRBJ1-2 gives the full variable domain: SAVISQKPSRDICQRGTSLTIQCQVDSQVTMMFWYRQQPGQSLTLIATANQGSEATYESGFVIDKFPISRPNLTFSTLTVSNMSPEDSSIYLCSVERGTGYGYTFGSGTRLTVV.

This clonotype was detected many times. The chain recombines TRBV3-1 with TRBJ1-2; no clear D. CDR1 and CDR2 from the germline V gene are LGHDT and YNNKEL (reference sequence). The CDR3 spans 13 residues. V lost 4 bases and J 8 bases, leaving 14 bases between the germline ends. The chain's CDR3 is CASSLGNPEGYTF. DNA of the CDR3: TGTGCCAGCAGCCTCGGGAATCCGGAGGGCTACACCTTC.

The sample holds many counts of this clonotype. The CDR3 reads CASSLVGRGYEQYF. The DNA for the CDR3 is TGTGCCAGCAGCTTGGTTGGGAGAGGCTACGAGCAGTACTTC. The chain uses TRBV5-6 and TRBJ2-7, with D possibly TRBD2 on 5 matching bases. Deletions cut 0 bases from V and 3 bases from J, with 10 bases between. The CDR3 covers 14 residues. Per the germline V gene, CDR1 is SGHDT and CDR2 is YYEEEE. The full variable domain, with the rest looked up from reference TRBV5-6 and TRBJ2-7, is DAGVTQSPTHLIKTRGQQVTLRCSPKSGHDTVSWYQQALGQGPQFIFQYYEEEERQRGNFPDRFSGHQFPNYSSELNVNALLLGDSALYLCASSLVGRGYEQYFGPGTRLTVT.

The CDR3 sequence: CAISEQGGPSSYEQYF. The CDR3 nucleotides read TGTGCCATCAGTGAACAGGGGGGACCTAGCTCCTACGAGCAGTACTTC. V is TRBV10-3 and J is TRBJ2-7; 8 bases are shared with TRBD1. The CDR3 totals 16 residues. Trimming took 3 bases from V and 0 from J; bases not matched to a gene: 7. The germline CDR1 and CDR2 sequences are ENHRY and SYGVKD.

Turning to this clonotype: This may arise from a read error, as a much more abundant clone is one base away. The V gene is TRBV27, the J gene TRBJ1-5, with D tentatively TRBD1 (6 bases). Trimming left V 8 bases short and J 6 bases short, with 17 bases between. CDR1 and CDR2 (germline): MNHEY, SMNVEV (reference sequence). The CDR3 runs 14 residues. Here the CDR3 reads CASRSKGGGQPQHF. CDR3 sequence (DNA): TGTGCCAGCCGTAGCAAAGGGGGGGGTCAGCCCCAGCATTTT.

The chain is built from TRBV4-3 and TRBJ1-5, with unresolved D. The CDR3 has 15 residues. The germline CDR1 and CDR2 sequences are LGHNA and YSLEER. V dropped 0 bases and J dropped 7 bases, with 13 bases sitting between them. For the CDR3, the DNA is TGCGCCAGCAGCCAAGAGGCAGGAGCGGGCCAGCCCCAGCATTTT. It specifies CASSQEAGAGQPQHF.